The source of this TCR beta chain is a study of shared clonotypes between healthy human individuals. About the research overall: Sampling drew on donors who were a couple of women and a few men aged 18 to 49. Whole-study findings and limits: Among the subsets, naive ones generally showed larger estimated richness than memory ones. Large sequencing depth failed to make sorted-subset sequencing complete, rarefaction showed. It was observed that roughly 5.4% of naive CD4 clonotypes were shared across several donors.

As for this clone: Its antigen is unidentified.

Some clones are missing from TCRdb's copy, which holds only in-frame ones; the method was immunoSEQ multiplex PCR. Of around 2.1 million clones in the sample, under 97% were seen once. Trimming cost V 0 bases and J 0 bases, with 24 bases left between them. The V gene's germline CDR1 is SGHTA and CDR2 FQGNSA. This CDR3 is built from 22 residues. The specimen was naive CD4+ T cells sorted from blood. Subset indicated: CD45RA+ positively selected. The V gene is TRBV7-2, the J gene TRBJ1-6, with D maybe TRBD1 (6 bases). The sequence was obtained from a man younger than 35 in good health. The DNA of the CDR3 is TGTGCCAGCAGCTTAGCGAAAGGGGTGGCAGGGGCCCCGAGCTCCTATAATTCACCCCTCCACTTT. The encoded protein is CASSLAKGVAGAPSSYNSPLHF.